The 5 T cell receptor beta chains given below trace back to one sample, sequenced in a study of vaccination and CD4 T cells after COVID-19. The antigens these receptors bind are not known. Treatment meaning: approximately 9-day PBMC culture with coronavirus spike peptide pools or control peptides (ViraFEST assay). Collection of the unexposed donor's CD4+ T cells took place before the COVID-19 pandemic (2011-2018). Sequence data for DNA of cultured CD4+ T cells were generated by the Oncomine TCR Beta short-read assay. After culture, CD4+ T cells served as the source for genomic DNA extraction. TCRdb re-derived calls from the PCR reads in MiXCR, one entry per CDR3 protein. The top ten hold under 15% of the sample, which has more than 7,500 distinct CDR3 sequences, just under 45% seen once. Sequences were obtained from CD4+ T cells from blood, cultured in vitro. The origin of the receptors is a human donor in good health.

The V call is TRBV20-1, the J call TRBJ1-2; D ambiguous. Between the trimmed V and J ends, which lost 2 bases and 0 bases, there was a span of 7 bases. CDR3 length: 13 residues. The germline V gene encodes CDR1 DFQATT and CDR2 SNEGSKA (reference sequence). The CDR3 protein is CSARRGANYGYTF. The CDR3 DNA reads as TGCAGTGCTAGACGGGGAGCTAACTATGGCTACACCTTC.

This clonotype was seen more than once but under ten times. The gene calls are TRBV27 and TRBJ2-7; D gene ambiguous. Germline lookup yields CDR1 MNHEY and CDR2 SMNVEV (reference sequence). The CDR3 loop spans 11 amino acids. Between the trimmed V and J ends, which lost 3 bases and 2 bases, there was a span of 2 bases. The CDR3 is CASSLPYEQYF. CDR3 nucleotides: TGTGCCAGCAGTTTGCCCTACGAGCAGTACTTC.

This rearrangement joins TRBV12-3 or TRBV12-4 to TRBJ1-2; D not certain. This CDR3 is 11 amino acids long. V lost 3 bases, J lost 4 bases, and 3 bases lay in between. CDR3 bases: TGTGCCAGCAGTTTTAGCTATGGCTACACCTTC. Residues: CASSFSYGYTF.

The count of this clonotype is one. This chain uses TRBV28 with TRBJ1-5, with D possibly TRBD1 on 5 matching bases. V lost 3 bases, J lost 0 bases, and 12 bases lay in between. CDR3 size: 16 residues. The germline gives CDR1 MDHEN, CDR2 SYDVKM. The CDR3 loop is CASSFPVGLSNQPQHF. CDR3 in DNA: TGTGCCAGCAGTTTCCCAGTGGGACTTAGCAATCAGCCCCAGCATTTT. The whole variable domain, remainder taken from reference TRBV28 and TRBJ1-5, is DVKVTQSSRYLVKRTGEKVFLECVQDMDHENMFWYRQDPGLGLRLIYFSYDVKMKEKGDIPEGYSVSREKKERFSLILESASTNQTSMYLCASSFPVGLSNQPQHFGDGTRLSIL.

There are a few counts of this clonotype. This chain connects TRBV7-3 to TRBJ1-5; weak D call: TRBD1 (5 bases). Trimming left V 3 bases short and J 2 bases short, with 11 bases between. The CDR3 sequence is 15 residues long. CDR1 and CDR2 from the germline V gene are SGHTA and FQGTGA. CDR3 region: CASSFCQGRNQPQHF. The CDR3 DNA is TGTGCCAGCAGCTTCTGTCAGGGTCGCAATCAGCCCCAGCATTTT.